This TCR beta chain was profiled in a study of T cell responses to AZD1222 COVID-19 vaccine. TCRdb's copy holds only in-frame clones and misses some; the assay was immunoSEQ multiplex PCR. The table shows some 86,000 clones, with 92% occurring only once. The sequence was collected from an adult in good health. The sample was peripheral blood, taken on day 0 of AZD1222 vaccination.

This chain's CDR3 is CSVEDPGGSSYEQYF. CDR3 bases: TGCAGCGTTGAAGATCCGGGGGGAAGCTCCTACGAGCAGTACTTC. V gene TRBV29-1 combines with J gene TRBJ2-7; 7 bases line up with TRBD2. The CDR3 sequence is 15 residues long. The V gene end was trimmed by 0 bases and the J gene end by 0 bases; junction bases not matched to a gene: 5. CDR1 and CDR2 from the germline V gene are SQVTM and ANQGSEA.